The present TCR beta chain was sequenced within a study of blood T cells in healthy people across ages. The study's findings and limits: Age brought a roughly linear fall in TCR beta diversity measured per million T cells.

The CDR3 runs to 14 residues. Between the trimmed V and J ends, which lost 4 bases and 2 bases, there was a span of 10 bases. Germline lookup yields CDR1 MNHEY and CDR2 SVGEGT. As regards this clonotype: Its antigen is as yet unknown.

Primed by a sample-barcoded 5' primer and a J-beta primer mix, a second PCR proceeded for about 6 to 11 cycles. TCRdb reanalysed the 5' RACE reads using MiXCR and keeps one entry per CDR3 protein. The table lists 700,000 to 850,000 distinct CDR3 sequences, about 37% of them singletons, with 13% in the top ten. The receptor comes from a man between 18 and 29 years old in good health. The chain couples TRBV6-2 or TRBV6-3 to TRBJ2-3; D is ambiguous. Sequencing was performed on blood. The DNA for the CDR3 is TGTGCCAGCAGTTCTCTTCTTGTCACAGATACGCAGTATTTT. It translates to CASSSLLVTDTQYF.